These 22 T cell receptor beta chains came from one sample sequenced in a study of T cell changes during pregnancy in multiple sclerosis. TCRdb's table, derived via immunoSEQ multiplex PCR, lists solely in-frame clones and lacks some. In the table there are 55,000 to 70,000 clones, about 90% of which are singletons. Sequences were derived from peripheral blood, sampled in the third trimester of pregnancy. The receptors shown here come from a female donor in good health, enrolled as a control in a pregnancy study.

This CDR3 reads CASSWAKNEQFF. The CDR3 bases are TGTGCCAGCAGTTGGGCTAAGAATGAGCAGTTCTTC. This chain uses TRBV6-6 with TRBJ2-1; unclear D gene. Trimming stripped 4 bases from V and 7 bases from J, with 8 bases between. The CDR3 sequence is 12 residues long. Per the germline V gene, CDR1 is MNHNY and CDR2 is SVGAGI (reference sequence).

The chain is built from TRBV11-3 and TRBJ1-1; TRBD1 might be the D (6 bases). The CDR3 spans 16 residues. V was trimmed by 5 bases and J by 4 bases, leaving 20 bases between them. Germline values: CDR1 SGHNT, CDR2 YENEEA. CDR3: CASSRGGVGVGTEAFF. CDR3 DNA sequence: TGTGCCAGCAGCCGAGGGGGGGTCGGGGTTGGCACTGAAGCTTTCTTT.

DNA for the CDR3: TGCGCCAGCAGCTTCCGACTAGCGGACTATTACAATGAGCAGTTCTTC. Protein product: CASSFRLADYYNEQFF. The chain recombines TRBV4-1 with TRBJ2-1, with 9 bases fitting TRBD2. This CDR3 is built from 16 residues. Germline CDR1 is MGHRA and CDR2 is YSYEKL. V was pared by 5 bases and J by 4 bases, with 9 bases of the junction left unmatched.

The chain is built from TRBV2 and TRBJ2-2; 7 bases agree with TRBD1. CDR3 size: 16 residues. Germline-derived CDR1 and CDR2 are SNHLY and FYNNEI. The V gene end was trimmed by 6 bases and the J gene end by 1 base; junction bases not matched to a gene: 8. The DNA for the CDR3 is TGTGCCAGCAGCGGACTCTGGACAGGGAACACCGGGGAGCTGTTTTTT. It yields the protein CASSGLWTGNTGELFF.

The chain is built from TRBV15 and TRBJ2-7; 7 bases align to TRBD1. CDR3 size: 17 residues. V was clipped by 0 bases and J by 5 bases; unmatched bases: 13. Germline-derived CDR1 and CDR2 are LNHNV and YYDKDF (reference sequence). The CDR3 loop reads CATSRETVRGLIDEQYF. CDR3 DNA: TGTGCCACCAGCAGAGAGACAGTGAGGGGGCTTATCGACGAGCAGTACTTC.

This chain links TRBV28 with TRBJ1-1; 8 bases line up with TRBD1. Germline V CDR1 and CDR2: MDHEN, SYDVKM. The J segment lost 1 base and the V segment lost 8 bases, leaving 12 bases of the junction unmatched. This CDR3 is built from 16 residues. In DNA form, the CDR3 reads TGTGCCAGCGGGGAACAGGGGGGCTTTTCGAACACTGAAGCTTTCTTT. Amino acid sequence: CASGEQGGFSNTEAFF.

The chain employs TRBV6-6 and TRBJ1-1; unclear D gene. Germline assignment: CDR1 MNHNY and CDR2 SVGAGI (reference sequence). This CDR3 is built from 12 residues. V shed 4 bases and J shed 1 base, with 4 bases lying between them. The DNA for the CDR3 is TGTGCCAGCAGTTCCGGGAACACTGAAGCTTTCTTT. Translated: CASSSGNTEAFF.

CDR3 nucleotide sequence: TGTGCCAGCGGAGGCGTGGAGACCCAGTACTTC. Encoded protein: CASGGVETQYF. The V call is TRBV9, the J call TRBJ2-5; D is perhaps TRBD2 (5 bases). Trimming removed 7 bases at V and 5 bases at J, with 9 bases between. Germline V gene sequence: CDR1 SGDLS, CDR2 YYNGEE. The CDR3 covers 11 residues.

The chain is built from TRBV5-1 and TRBJ1-6, with 7 bases fitting TRBD1. The CDR3 is 15 residues long. The trim removed 5 bases at V and 6 bases at J, leaving 8 bases unmatched. CDR1 is SGHRS, CDR2 YFSETQ, per germline. CDR3 region: CASRFRQGGNSPLHF. CDR3 sequence (DNA): TGCGCCAGCAGGTTTCGACAGGGAGGTAATTCACCCCTCCACTTT.

The chain has TRBV13 and TRBJ1-1, with D maybe TRBD1 (6 bases). The CDR3 length is 14 residues. Germline V gene lookup returns CDR1 PRHDT and CDR2 FYEKMQ (reference sequence). V was shortened by 8 bases and J by 3 bases, with 16 bases between the two germline ends. This CDR3 is CASRLGGGDTEAFF. As DNA, the CDR3 is TGTGCCAGCCGGCTAGGGGGAGGGGACACTGAAGCTTTCTTT.

The chain employs TRBV7-3 and TRBJ2-2, with TRBD1 identical over 10 bases. V shed 5 bases and J 4 bases; nucleotides not matched to a gene: 7. Germline CDR1 and CDR2: SGHTA and FQGTGA. The length of the CDR3 is 16 residues. The CDR3 DNA sequence: TGTGCCAGCAGCCCCCAGGGACAGGGGATCACCGGGGAGCTGTTTTTT. Translating gives CASSPQGQGITGELFF.

This clone was counted a few times. The chain combines TRBV1 with TRBJ1-6; the D segment call TRBD1 is taken from the table without a DNA check. TRBV1 is annotated as a pseudogene. The CDR3 runs to 15 residues. The CDR3 loop reads CTSSQPTGDLSPLHF. In DNA, the CDR3 is TGCACCAGCAGCCAACCGACAGGGGACCTTTCACCCCTCCACTTT.

This chain joins TRBV6-5 and TRBJ2-1, with 7 bases lining up with TRBD2. V lost 9 bases and J lost 8; bases outside the gene matches: 16. Germline assignment: CDR1 MNHEY and CDR2 SVGAGI. This CDR3 has 15 amino acids. CDR3 protein: CASQQIGLVGYEQFF. The DNA for the CDR3 is TGTGCCAGTCAACAAATCGGACTAGTAGGCTATGAGCAGTTCTTC.

The V and J genes are TRBV29-1 and TRBJ1-1; D remains unclear. This CDR3 has 16 amino acids. Germline V gene lookup returns CDR1 SQVTM and CDR2 ANQGSEA. The V and J ends lost 6 bases and 4 bases respectively, with 24 bases between them. CDR3 residues: CSVELLKGRRGTEAFF. CDR3 in DNA: TGCAGCGTCGAACTTTTAAAAGGGAGAAGAGGCACTGAAGCTTTCTTT.

This chain connects TRBV19 to TRBJ2-5; no clear D. The V gene's germline CDR1 is LNHDA and CDR2 SQIVND (reference sequence). This CDR3 has 14 amino acids. V was clipped by 1 base and J by 2 bases, with 8 bases between them. CDR3 DNA: TGTGCCAGTAGTATAGGTGGCGGACAAGAGACCCAGTACTTC. Its translation is CASSIGGGQETQYF.

The chain recombines TRBV7-9 with TRBJ2-3; 7 bases are shared with TRBD2. Germline values: CDR1 SEHNR, CDR2 FQNEAQ (reference sequence). V trimming: 1 base; J trimming: 0 bases; junction bases outside the gene matches: 7. This CDR3 has 17 residues. The DNA of the CDR3 is TGTGCCAGCAGCTTAGTAGGACTAGGGGAGAGCACAGATACGCAGTATTTT. Encoded protein: CASSLVGLGESTDTQYF.

In this sample, this clone turned up once. V is TRBV11-3 and J is TRBJ1-1; maybe TRBD1 (5 bases). Per the germline V gene, CDR1 is SGHNT and CDR2 is YENEEA. V was shortened by 2 bases and J by 1 base, with 11 bases between the two germline ends. The CDR3 consists of 15 residues. CDR3 in amino acids: CASSLLGGPNTEAFF. CDR3 bases: TGTGCCAGCAGCTTACTCGGGGGACCGAACACTGAAGCTTTCTTT.

The chain combines TRBV6-6 with TRBJ1-1, with D uncertain. CDR1 is MNHNY and CDR2 is SVGAGI in the germline V gene (reference sequence). The CDR3 has 11 amino acids. V was cut by 7 bases and J by 6 bases, with 9 bases left in between. The CDR3 sequence: CASTLESEAFF. CDR3 bases: TGTGCCAGCACCTTGGAGTCTGAAGCTTTCTTT.

This clone was observed once. The chain combines TRBV6-1 with TRBJ1-1, with D possibly matching TRBD1 (5 bases). The germline CDR1 and CDR2 sequences are MNHNS and SASEGT. The CDR3 totals 14 residues. Trimming pared 10 bases from V and 8 bases from J, leaving 23 bases between. The CDR3 DNA reads TGTGCCACCCAGTGGGGGGGGAGCCGTCCCGAAGCTTTCTTT. Its protein is CATQWGGSRPEAFF.

In its sample, this clone was seen once. The chain joins TRBV6-5 to TRBJ2-7; TRBD1 matches at 8 bases. The germline CDR1 and CDR2 sequences are MNHEY and SVGAGI. V lost 5 bases to trimming and J lost 2 bases; unmatched junction nucleotides: 5. The CDR3 is made up of 14 amino acids. The CDR3 DNA follows: TGTGCCAGCAGTCGTATGACAGGGGCCTACGAGCAGTACTTC. It translates to CASSRMTGAYEQYF.

The chain uses TRBV15 and TRBJ2-1; 15 bases agree with TRBD2. V was pared by 5 bases and J by 7 bases, with 15 bases of the junction left unmatched. The CDR3 has 19 residues. Germline V gene lookup returns CDR1 LNHNV and CDR2 YYDKDF (reference sequence). CDR3 protein: CATSPGRTSGGALMNEQFF. The CDR3, as DNA: TGTGCCACCAGCCCTGGGAGGACTAGCGGGGGGGCACTTATGAATGAGCAGTTCTTC.

The V gene is TRBV5-4, the J gene TRBJ2-2, with a weak D call TRBD1 (5 bases). Germline V gene sequence: CDR1 SGHNT, CDR2 YYREEE (reference sequence). This CDR3 has 17 residues. Trimming took 6 bases from V and 6 from J, leaving 24 bases between them. The CDR3 region is CASNPTVSSSRSGELFF. The CDR3 nucleotides read TGTGCCAGCAATCCGACAGTTTCCAGTTCTAGATCCGGGGAGCTGTTTTTT. The full variable domain, with the rest looked up from reference TRBV5-4 and TRBJ2-2, is ETGVTQSPTHLIKTRGQQVTLRCSSQSGHNTVSWYQQALGQGPQFIFQYYREEENGRGNFPPRFSGLQFPNYSSELNVNALELDDSALYLCASNPTVSSSRSGELFFGEGSRLTVL.